This is a list of T cell receptor beta chains from one sample in a study of blood T cell repertoires in COVID-19. TCRdb keeps only in-frame clones here, not all; method: immunoSEQ multiplex PCR. The sample holds approximately 390,000 clones, about 87% seen once. Specimen: peripheral blood. These receptors all stem from a woman in her fifties or sixties with COVID-19, enrolled during active disease. CDR3s include the opening cysteine and the closing phenylalanine or tryptophan. A D gene is named only where the DNA matches it firmly.

V	length	J	D	CDR3
TRBV19	15	TRBJ1-1	.	CASSISSGGVTEAFF
TRBV15	16	TRBJ1-3	TRBD1	CATSLRGQGLGNTIYF
TRBV7-2	15	TRBJ1-4	.	CASSFQKSTNEKLFF
TRBV3-1/TRBV3-2	14	TRBJ2-5	.	CASSQAAGQETQYF
TRBV5-4	15	TRBJ1-3	.	CASSLGGVSGNTIYF
TRBV3-1/TRBV3-2	12	TRBJ1-2	.	CASTGAPGGYTF
TRBV2	16	TRBJ2-3	.	CASRMGRTPATDTQYF
TRBV7-3	16	TRBJ2-3	TRBD2	CASSLRAGGTTDTQYF
TRBV30	15	TRBJ1-6	.	CAWSVQGQTNSPLHF
TRBV5-1	15	TRBJ1-3	.	CASVRDGSSGNTIYF
TRBV9	16	TRBJ2-5	TRBD1	CASSVVSGQGLGTQYF
TRBV18	17	TRBJ2-1	.	CASSSRTNRDRNNEQFF
TRBV12-5	12	TRBJ1-1	.	CASGLRRTEAFF
TRBV5-5	16	TRBJ2-1	.	CASSPWRVGWNNEQFF
TRBV7-8	15	TRBJ2-4	.	CASSLSESLENIQYF
TRBV4-1	18	TRBJ2-3	TRBD2	CASSQSPVASGESDTQYF
TRBV5-6	15	TRBJ2-3	TRBD1	CASSPGGDGTDTQYF
TRBV7-6	13	TRBJ2-7	.	CASSEGEAYEQYF
TRBV18	15	TRBJ2-1	.	CASSPEAGKGNEQFF
TRBV28	10	TRBJ2-3	.	CAIQMDTQYF
TRBV6-5	12	TRBJ1-2	.	CASRLANYGYTF
TRBV5-1	15	TRBJ2-7	.	CASRGTGRERGEQYF
TRBV5-6	14	TRBJ1-2	.	CASSLGQSNYGYTF
TRBV10-2	15	TRBJ1-4	.	CASSDHIATNEKLFF
TRBV10-3	13	TRBJ2-7	.	CAISESDTYEQYF
TRBV24-1	15	TRBJ1-2	.	CATSDGSGGKYGYTF